This T cell receptor beta chain was recovered during a study of blood T cell repertoires in COVID-19. Study-wide background: The origin of the acute and convalescent COVID-19 samples was the United States, Italy and Spain.

Trimming removed 3 bases from V and 3 bases from J, with 13 bases in between. Per the germline V gene, CDR1 is SGDLS and CDR2 is YYNGEE. The CDR3 extends over 14 amino acids. Libraries were prepared by immunoSEQ multiplex PCR; TCRdb keeps only in-frame clonotypes and omits some of them. The table lists approximately 220,000 clones, about 80% of them singletons. Everyone who took part was 18 to 89 years old, and they came from 24 US areas. The source material was PBMCs or T cells enriched from blood (not recorded which). This receptor was taken from a woman in her 40s who had been exposed to COVID-19. This sequence joins TRBV9 and TRBJ2-7; D perhaps matches TRBD1 (6 bases). CDR3: CASSAGEQGYEQYF. The CDR3 region has the DNA TGTGCCAGCAGCGCGGGCGAACAGGGCTACGAGCAGTACTTC.